The sequence of this T cell receptor beta chain was determined in a study of blood T cell repertoires in COVID-19. Only in-frame clones appear in the TCRdb table, and some are missing; sequencing was by immunoSEQ multiplex PCR. Here the sample spans more than 300,000 clones, about 90% being singletons. CDR3 length: 17 residues. In germline, CDR1 is SGHAT, CDR2 FQNNGV. Losses at the gene ends were 3 bases for V and 7 bases for J; bases not matched to a gene: 10. Sequencing was done on a sample of peripheral blood. The origin of this receptor is a young man who had recovered from COVID-19. The rearrangement joins TRBV11-2 to TRBJ2-3; 13 bases agree with TRBD2. The CDR3 DNA reads TGTGCCAGCAGCTTCCCGCGGACTAGCGGGAGTTCATATACGCAGTATTTT. Protein product: CASSFPRTSGSSYTQYF.